This TCR beta chain was sequenced for a study of Ad26.COV2.S vaccination and SARS-CoV-2 variants. Sequenced by immunoSEQ multiplex PCR; TCRdb stores in-frame clones only, minus some. The sample lists approximately 97,000 clones; around 80% were seen once. The V gene's germline CDR1 is SGHTA and CDR2 FQGNSA. This CDR3 has 17 amino acids. Trimming took off 5 bases at V and 0 bases at J, with 14 bases between the two ends. This clone was recorded a few times. What it binds is not known. Study-level findings and limits: Reported post-vaccination CD8+ and CD4+ T cell responses to spike showed substantial breadth. Estimates derived from TCR breadth and depth analyses may have underestimated total T cell responses. Participants in the vaccine arm had higher spike-specific TCR breadth; placebo recipients had lower.

The sequencing here drew on peripheral blood, taken after recovery from COVID-19. The chain employs TRBV7-2 and TRBJ2-6; weak D call: TRBD2 (6 bases). This receptor was obtained from a human donor who had recovered from COVID-19. The CDR3: CASSTSGASSGANVLTF. CDR3 coding DNA: TGTGCCAGCAGCACCTCGGGAGCCAGCTCTGGGGCCAACGTCCTGACTTTC.